This T cell receptor (beta chain) derives from a study of early T cells in non-severe SARS-CoV-2 infection (dated by TCRdb to the early 2020s). About the full investigation: Bulk RNA from unsorted whole blood was used for TCR sequencing, so alpha and beta chains could not be paired. What the work shows at the level of the full study, not this receptor alone: VDJdb matching was skewed toward anti-spike CD8 responses and likely underestimated virus-specific expansions, missing private and CD4 specificities.

The method behind the library was 5' RACE. Sequencer: NextSeq 500. To correct for sequencing error and PCR bias, the TCR library protocol tagged individual cDNA molecules with unique molecular identifiers. TCR alpha and beta chains were both sequenced, and the abundances of alpha and beta sequences in each sample were closely correlated with each other. The paper's processing steps were these. Decombinator V4 was used to annotate TCR sequences for V gene, J gene and CDR3. TCRs were defined as expanded if a significant change between any two time points was detected under a Poisson model with p below 0.0001. TCR abundances were normalised to the total number of TCRs sequenced per sample and were expressed as counts per million. MAIT TCRs were defined by TRAV1-2 paired with TRAJ12, TRAJ20 or TRAJ33, and iNKT TCRs by TRAV10 paired with TRAJ18. VDJdb, accessed 1 November 2021, was searched for CMV, EBV and SARS-CoV-2 annotated TCRs, excluding TCRs annotated for multiple antigens. TCRdb passed the public sequencing reads through fastp at Q25 and MiXCR, retaining productive beta sequences. Rows with a matching CDR3 protein are joined into one entry that keeps the most common DNA and genes. The V and J calls shown here were made by TCRdb, not taken from the authors' results. The sample table records over 80,000 distinct CDR3 sequences; around 12% of these occur just once. 4% to 4.5% of the sample comes from the top ten.

The study was a case-control design nested within a healthcare worker cohort in London, UK, with weekly nasopharyngeal swab PCR tests and blood sampling. Healthcare workers were recruited between 23 and 31 March 2020, during the week of the UK lockdown, and were followed weekly for up to about 15 weeks. In the case of this clonotype: Its antigen is still unknown. No clone much larger than this one lies a single base away; base qualities are absent.

The junction carries 16 bases between V and J, which are trimmed by 6 bases and 8 bases respectively. The germline V gene encodes CDR1 ENHRY and CDR2 SYGVKD. The CDR3, from cysteine to phenylalanine, totals 13 residues. Kept here is only the CDR3 DNA, which spans 39 bases and is read in frame from base 1. The chain employs TRBV10-3 and TRBJ1-2; D gene: possibly TRBD1, on 6 matching bases. This clonotype was obtained from an adult who was a healthcare worker with PCR-confirmed SARS-CoV-2 infection or an uninfected control (not recorded which). The specimen comprised whole blood, sampled at baseline. The DNA sequence is given as TGTGCCATCAGACAGGGAGGTGAGGAAGGCTACACCTTC. This is translated as CAIRQGGEEGYTF.